Listed below are T cell receptor beta chains from one sample, sequenced in a study of OX40 agonist ivuxolimab in advanced cancers. TCRdb's copy holds only in-frame clones and misses some; the assay was immunoSEQ multiplex PCR. The table has about 70,000 clones, more than 80% seen once. The sample in question was CD4+ or CD8+ T cells sorted from blood, obtained in a trial of the OX40 agonist ivuxolimab. Source of these receptors: an adult with an advanced solid tumor such as melanoma, head and neck, liver or kidney cancer. Both conserved end residues are part of each CDR3. D genes are given only for firm matches. The size of a clone is reported for some rows only, either as once, few or many, or as a class for expanded clones.

>TRBD2|TRBJ2-5|-|TRBV6-6
CASSWSGGVQETQYF
TGTGCCAGCAGTTGGTCGGGGGGAGTTCAAGAGACCCAGTACTTC
>TRBD1|TRBJ1-1|-|TRBV5-1
CASSLGQGGTEAFF
TGCGCCAGCAGCTTGGGCCAGGGGGGAACTGAAGCTTTCTTT
>TRBD1|TRBJ1-6|-|TRBV5-6
CASSSDRVQPFFSPLHF
TGTGCCAGCAGCTCGGACAGGGTCCAACCTTTCTTTTCACCCCTCCACTTT
>TRBD2|TRBJ2-1|-|TRBV11-3
CASSKLAGGPGNEQFF
TGTGCCAGCAGCAAACTAGCGGGAGGCCCTGGGAATGAGCAGTTCTTC
>-|TRBJ2-4|-|TRBV5-4
CASRERFGKNIQYF
TGTGCCAGTAGAGAGCGGTTCGGCAAAAACATTCAGTACTTC
>TRBD2|TRBJ2-5|-|TRBV7-9
CASSFGTSEETQYF
TGTGCCAGCAGCTTCGGGACTAGCGAAGAGACCCAGTACTTC
>TRBD1|TRBJ2-7|-|TRBV15
CATSMMPGQGKYEQYF
TGTGCCACCAGTATGATGCCGGGACAGGGAAAGTACGAGCAGTACTTC
>TRBD1|TRBJ2-7|-|TRBV5-1
CASSPGQTFYEQYF
TGCGCCAGCAGCCCGGGACAGACCTTCTACGAGCAGTACTTC
>TRBD1|TRBJ2-7|-|TRBV18
CASSTVGTGFSYEQYF
TGTGCCAGCTCAACCGTCGGGACAGGGTTCTCCTACGAGCAGTACTTC
>-|TRBJ2-7|-|TRBV18
CASSPDLSYEQYF
TGTGCCAGCTCACCGGACCTTTCTTACGAGCAGTACTTC
>-|TRBJ1-5|-|TRBV30
CAWSGNSNQPQHF
TGTGCCTGGAGTGGTAATAGCAATCAGCCCCAGCATTTT
>TRBD2|TRBJ2-5|-|TRBV9
CASSVTAGEETQYF
TGTGCCAGCAGCGTAACTGCGGGAGAAGAGACCCAGTACTTC
>TRBD2|TRBJ2-7|-|TRBV4-2
CASSHGPGTSTYEQYF
TGTGCCAGCAGCCACGGACCTGGGACTAGTACCTACGAGCAGTACTTC
>-|TRBJ2-1|-|TRBV4-3
CASSQERTSKGEQFF
TGCGCCAGCAGCCAAGAAAGGACTTCCAAAGGTGAGCAGTTCTTC
>TRBD2|TRBJ2-1|-|TRBV14
CASSQGLAGGEQFF
TGTGCCAGCAGCCAAGGACTAGCAGGCGGTGAGCAGTTCTTC
>-|TRBJ2-7|once|TRBV6-5
CASSPLALLSYEQYF
TGTGCCAGCAGCCCCCTAGCGTTACTCTCCTACGAGCAGTACTTC
>-|TRBJ2-1|-|TRBV7-2
CASSPTPSTPNEQFF
TGTGCCAGCAGTCCGACTCCGTCGACCCCCAATGAGCAGTTCTTC
>TRBD1|TRBJ1-3|-|TRBV7-9
CASSLRTGGADTIYF
TGTGCCAGCAGCCTCCGGACAGGGGGCGCAGACACCATATATTTT
>TRBD1|TRBJ1-5|-|TRBV19
CASSGTGEQPQHF
TGTGCCAGCTCCGGGACAGGGGAACAGCCCCAGCATTTT
>-|TRBJ1-5|-|TRBV7-9
CASSRGVQPQHF
TGTGCCAGCAGCCGAGGGGTTCAGCCCCAGCATTTT
>-|TRBJ1-3|-|TRBV18
CASSASSGTFSGNTIYF
TGTGCCAGCTCAGCATCCTCCGGGACCTTCTCTGGAAACACCATATATTTT
>TRBD2|TRBJ2-1|-|TRBV6-1
CASRPPGLIYNEQFF
TGTGCCAGCAGACCGCCGGGACTAATATACAATGAGCAGTTCTTC
>-|TRBJ2-5|-|TRBV19
CASSNPLGGGETQYF
TGTGCCAGTAGTAACCCTTTAGGGGGAGGGGAGACCCAGTACTTC
>-|TRBJ2-2|-|TRBV7-2
CASSPRMIGGELFF
TGTGCCAGCAGCCCCAGGATGATAGGCGGGGAGCTGTTTTTT
>TRBD1|TRBJ2-2|-|TRBV5-8
CASSVGTGPTGELFF
TGTGCCAGCAGCGTAGGGACAGGGCCCACCGGGGAGCTGTTTTTT
>TRBD1|TRBJ1-5|-|TRBV19
CASSPSRTGWDQPQHF
TGTGCCAGTAGCCCATCCCGGACAGGGTGGGATCAGCCCCAGCATTTT
>-|TRBJ1-2|-|TRBV6-5
CASSPGTYGYTF
TGTGCCAGCAGTCCCGGGACCTATGGCTACACCTTC
>-|TRBJ2-2|-|TRBV7-9
CASSFLRGERTGELFF
TGTGCCAGCAGCTTCCTGAGGGGGGAACGCACCGGGGAGCTGTTTTTT
>-|TRBJ2-7|few|TRBV6-1
CASSEASADSYEQYF
TGTGCCAGCAGTGAAGCGTCAGCGGACTCCTACGAGCAGTACTTC
>TRBD1|TRBJ1-1|-|TRBV19
CASSMGQGAANFEAFF
TGTGCCAGTAGTATGGGACAGGGGGCAGCGAATTTTGAAGCTTTCTTT
>-|TRBJ1-5|-|TRBV4-2
CASSPSGYQPQHF
TGTGCCAGCAGCCCCAGCGGGTATCAGCCCCAGCATTTT
>-|TRBJ2-7|-|TRBV27
CASSRAPVYEQYF
TGTGCCAGCAGTCGGGCCCCCGTCTACGAGCAGTACTTC
>-|TRBJ1-5|-|TRBV6-6
CASTPEVGAQHF
TGTGCCAGCACCCCCGAGGTTGGGGCCCAGCATTTT
>TRBD1|TRBJ2-3|-|TRBV7-2
CASSPQGATDTQYF
TGTGCCAGCAGTCCGCAGGGGGCTACAGATACGCAGTATTTT
>TRBD2|TRBJ2-2|-|TRBV19
CASSIIPAGTTGELFF
TGTGCCAGTAGTATAATTCCAGCGGGAACCACCGGGGAGCTGTTTTTT
>-|TRBJ2-7|-|TRBV18
CASSSQGLKAYEQYF
TGTGCCAGCTCATCACAGGGACTAAAGGCCTACGAGCAGTACTTC
>-|TRBJ2-7|-|TRBV28
CASTARDKTYEQYF
TGTGCCAGCACCGCTCGGGATAAGACTTACGAGCAGTACTTC
>TRBD2|TRBJ2-1|-|TRBV4-2
CASSHEGTSGSLYEQFF
TGTGCCAGCAGCCATGAAGGGACTAGCGGGAGTTTGTATGAGCAGTTCTTC
>-|TRBJ1-1|few|TRBV7-2
CASSPLRVAAEAFF
TGTGCCAGCAGCCCCCTCCGGGTTGCCGCTGAAGCTTTCTTT
>-|TRBJ1-5|-|TRBV18
CASSLASNQPQHF
TGTGCCAGCTCACTAGCTAGCAATCAGCCCCAGCATTTT